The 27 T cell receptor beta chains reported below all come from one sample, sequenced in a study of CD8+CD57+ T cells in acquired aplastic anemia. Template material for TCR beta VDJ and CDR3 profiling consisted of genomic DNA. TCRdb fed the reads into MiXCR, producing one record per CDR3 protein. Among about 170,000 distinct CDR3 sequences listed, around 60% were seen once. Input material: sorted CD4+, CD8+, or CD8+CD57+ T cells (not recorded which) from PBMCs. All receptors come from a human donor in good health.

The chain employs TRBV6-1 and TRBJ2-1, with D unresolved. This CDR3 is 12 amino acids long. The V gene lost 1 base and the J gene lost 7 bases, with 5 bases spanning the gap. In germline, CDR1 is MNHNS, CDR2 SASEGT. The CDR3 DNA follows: TGTGCCAGCAGTGAAGTTCGGAATGAGCAGTTCTTC. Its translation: CASSEVRNEQFF.

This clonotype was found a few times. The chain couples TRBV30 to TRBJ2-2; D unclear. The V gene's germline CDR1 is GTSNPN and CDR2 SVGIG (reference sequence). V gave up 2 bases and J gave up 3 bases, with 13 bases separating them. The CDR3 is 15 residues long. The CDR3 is CAWSLGFSYTGELFF. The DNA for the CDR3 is TGTGCCTGGAGTTTGGGTTTTTCGTACACCGGGGAGCTGTTTTTT.

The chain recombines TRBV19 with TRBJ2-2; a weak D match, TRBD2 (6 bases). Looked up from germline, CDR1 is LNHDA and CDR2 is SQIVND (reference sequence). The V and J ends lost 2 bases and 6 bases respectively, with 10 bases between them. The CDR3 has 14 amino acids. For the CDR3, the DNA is TGTGCCAGTAGTATACCTAGCGCGGCCGGGGAGCTGTTTTTT. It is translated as CASSIPSAAGELFF.

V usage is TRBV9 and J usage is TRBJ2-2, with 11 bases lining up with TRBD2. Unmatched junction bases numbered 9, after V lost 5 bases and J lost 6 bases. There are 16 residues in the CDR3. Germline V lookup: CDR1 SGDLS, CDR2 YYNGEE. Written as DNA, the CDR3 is TGTGCCAGCAGTGACGAATTACTAGCGGGAGCCGGGGAGCTGTTTTTT. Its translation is CASSDELLAGAGELFF.

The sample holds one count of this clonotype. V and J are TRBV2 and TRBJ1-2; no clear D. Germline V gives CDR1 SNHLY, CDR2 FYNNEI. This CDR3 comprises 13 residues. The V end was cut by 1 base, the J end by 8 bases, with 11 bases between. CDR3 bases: TGTGCCAGCAGTGAAGTAGTGGCTGGGGGCTACACCTTC. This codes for CASSEVVAGGYTF.

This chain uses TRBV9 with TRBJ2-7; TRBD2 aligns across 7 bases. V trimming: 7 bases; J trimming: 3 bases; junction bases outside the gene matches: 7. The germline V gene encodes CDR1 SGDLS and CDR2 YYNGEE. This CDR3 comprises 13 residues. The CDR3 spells CASGRGRDYEQYF. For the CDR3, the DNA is TGTGCCAGCGGGAGGGGCAGGGACTACGAGCAGTACTTC.

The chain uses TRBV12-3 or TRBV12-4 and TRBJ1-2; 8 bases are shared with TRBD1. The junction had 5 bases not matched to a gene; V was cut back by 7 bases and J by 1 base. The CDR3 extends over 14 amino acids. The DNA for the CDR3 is TGTGCCAGCATCCTCGGACAGGGTAACTATGGCTACACCTTC. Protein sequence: CASILGQGNYGYTF.

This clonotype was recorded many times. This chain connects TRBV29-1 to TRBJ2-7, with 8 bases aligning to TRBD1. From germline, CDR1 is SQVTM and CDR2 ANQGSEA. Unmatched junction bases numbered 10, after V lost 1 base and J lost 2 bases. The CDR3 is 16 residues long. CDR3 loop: CSVEGPTGGRTYEQYF. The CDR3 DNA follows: TGCAGCGTTGAAGGCCCTACAGGGGGTAGAACCTACGAGCAGTACTTC.

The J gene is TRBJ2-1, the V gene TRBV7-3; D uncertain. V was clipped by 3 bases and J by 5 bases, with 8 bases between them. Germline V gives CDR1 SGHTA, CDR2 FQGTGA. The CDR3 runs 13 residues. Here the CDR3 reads CASSFQANNEQFF. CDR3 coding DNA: TGTGCCAGCAGCTTCCAAGCCAACAATGAGCAGTTCTTC.

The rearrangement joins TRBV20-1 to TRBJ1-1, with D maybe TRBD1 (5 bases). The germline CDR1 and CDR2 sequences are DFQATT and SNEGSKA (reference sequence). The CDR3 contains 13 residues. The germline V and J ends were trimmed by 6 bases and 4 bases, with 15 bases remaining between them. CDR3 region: CSAPGGEVTEAFF. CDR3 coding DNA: TGCAGTGCCCCTGGGGGAGAGGTCACTGAAGCTTTCTTT.

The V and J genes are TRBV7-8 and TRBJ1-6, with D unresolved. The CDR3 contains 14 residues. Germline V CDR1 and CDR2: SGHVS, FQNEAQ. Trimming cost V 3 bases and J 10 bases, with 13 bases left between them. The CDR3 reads CASSLDLFRSPLHF. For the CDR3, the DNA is TGTGCCAGCAGCTTGGACCTCTTCCGGTCACCCCTCCACTTT. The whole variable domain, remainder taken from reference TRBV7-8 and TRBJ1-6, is GAGVSQSPRYKVAKRGQDVALRCDPISGHVSLFWYQQALGQGPEFLTYFQNEAQLDKSGLPSDRFFAERPEGSVSTLKIQRTQQEDSAVYLCASSLDLFRSPLHFGNGTRLTVT.

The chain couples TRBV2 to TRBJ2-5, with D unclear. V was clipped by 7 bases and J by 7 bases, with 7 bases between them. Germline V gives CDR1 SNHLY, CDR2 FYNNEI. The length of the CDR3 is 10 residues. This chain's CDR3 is CASNGVTQYF. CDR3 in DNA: TGTGCCAGCAACGGAGTGACCCAGTACTTC.

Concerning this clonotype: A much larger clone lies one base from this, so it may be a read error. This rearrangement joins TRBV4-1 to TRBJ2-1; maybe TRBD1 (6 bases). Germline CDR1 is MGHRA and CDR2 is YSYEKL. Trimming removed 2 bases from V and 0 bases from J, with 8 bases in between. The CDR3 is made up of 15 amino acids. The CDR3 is CASSQRDTSYNEQFF. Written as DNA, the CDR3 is TGCGCCAGCAGCCAAAGGGACACCTCCTACAATGAGCAGTTCTTC.

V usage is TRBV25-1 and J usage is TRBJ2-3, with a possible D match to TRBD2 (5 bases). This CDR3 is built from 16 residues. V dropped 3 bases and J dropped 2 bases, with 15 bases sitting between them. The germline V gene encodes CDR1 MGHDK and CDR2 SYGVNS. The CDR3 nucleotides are TGTGCCAGCAGTGACGGGATGGGAACCTCCACAGATACGCAGTATTTT. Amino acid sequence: CASSDGMGTSTDTQYF. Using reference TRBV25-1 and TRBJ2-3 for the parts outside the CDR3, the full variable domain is EADIYQTPRYLVIGTGKKITLECSQTMGHDKMYWYQQDPGMELHLIHYSYGVNSTEKGDLSSESTVSRIRTEHFPLTLESARPSHTSQYLCASSDGMGTSTDTQYFGPGTRLTVL.

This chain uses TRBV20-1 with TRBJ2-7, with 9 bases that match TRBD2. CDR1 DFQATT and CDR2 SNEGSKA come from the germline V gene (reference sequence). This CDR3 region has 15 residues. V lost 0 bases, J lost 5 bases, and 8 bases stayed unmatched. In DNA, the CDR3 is TGCAGTGCTAGAGATCTCGCGGGAGGGCCCCACGAGCAGTACTTC. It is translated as CSARDLAGGPHEQYF.

The CDR3 bases are TGTGCCACCAGTGATCGTCTCGGCGATTATGGCTACACCTTC. This codes for CATSDRLGDYGYTF. The rearrangement joins TRBV24-1 to TRBJ1-2; the D is unclear. CDR3 size: 14 residues. V was shortened by 3 bases and J by 5 bases, with 12 bases between the two germline ends. Germline V gives CDR1 KGHDR, CDR2 SFDVKD.

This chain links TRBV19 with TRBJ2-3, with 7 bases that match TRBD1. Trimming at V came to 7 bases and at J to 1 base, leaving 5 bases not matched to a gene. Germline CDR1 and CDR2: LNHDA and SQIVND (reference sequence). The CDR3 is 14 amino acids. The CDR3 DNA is TGTGCCAGTACCCGGGACAGAGGCACAGATACGCAGTATTTT. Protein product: CASTRDRGTDTQYF.

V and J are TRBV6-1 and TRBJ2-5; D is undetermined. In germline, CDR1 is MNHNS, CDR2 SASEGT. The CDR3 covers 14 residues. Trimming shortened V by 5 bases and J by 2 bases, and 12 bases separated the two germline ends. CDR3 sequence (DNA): TGTGCCAGCAGTTTCCGACGGCTACAAGAGACCCAGTACTTC. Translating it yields CASSFRRLQETQYF.

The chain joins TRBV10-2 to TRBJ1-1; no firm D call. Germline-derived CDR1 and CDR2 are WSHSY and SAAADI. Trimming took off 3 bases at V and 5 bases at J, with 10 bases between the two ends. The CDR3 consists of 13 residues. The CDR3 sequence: CASSEEVRTEAFF. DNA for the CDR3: TGCGCCAGCAGTGAAGAGGTTCGGACTGAAGCTTTCTTT.

The CDR3 reads CASSQVSSGVEEQYF. The CDR3 DNA reads TGTGCCAGCAGCCAAGTGTCTAGCGGGGTTGAGGAGCAGTACTTC. The genes are TRBV4-2 and TRBJ2-7, with 9 positions matching TRBD2. V gave up 1 base and J gave up 7 bases; unmatched junction bases: 8. Germline CDR1 reads LGHNA; CDR2 reads YNFKEQ. The CDR3 loop spans 15 amino acids.

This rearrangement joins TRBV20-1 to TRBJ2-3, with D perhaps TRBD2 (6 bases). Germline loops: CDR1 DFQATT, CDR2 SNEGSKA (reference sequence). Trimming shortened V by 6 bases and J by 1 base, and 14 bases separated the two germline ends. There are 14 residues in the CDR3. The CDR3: CSASSSGRTDTQYF. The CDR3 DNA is TGCAGTGCCAGCAGTAGCGGCCGCACAGATACGCAGTATTTT.

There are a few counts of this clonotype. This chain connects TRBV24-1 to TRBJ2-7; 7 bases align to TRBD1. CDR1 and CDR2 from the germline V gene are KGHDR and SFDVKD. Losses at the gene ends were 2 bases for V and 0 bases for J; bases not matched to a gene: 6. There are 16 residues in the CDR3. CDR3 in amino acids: CATSDSGQVSSYEQYF. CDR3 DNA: TGTGCCACCAGTGATTCCGGACAGGTTTCCTCCTACGAGCAGTACTTC.

The CDR3 is CASSLVGQGIGEQYF. CDR3 coding DNA: TGTGCCAGCAGCTTAGTGGGACAGGGCATAGGAGAGCAGTACTTC. V is TRBV7-9 and J is TRBJ2-7; 9 nucleotides agree with TRBD1. The V and J ends lost 1 base and 7 bases, in that order; junction bases with no gene match: 8. This CDR3 contains 15 residues. Germline loops: CDR1 SEHNR, CDR2 FQNEAQ (reference sequence).

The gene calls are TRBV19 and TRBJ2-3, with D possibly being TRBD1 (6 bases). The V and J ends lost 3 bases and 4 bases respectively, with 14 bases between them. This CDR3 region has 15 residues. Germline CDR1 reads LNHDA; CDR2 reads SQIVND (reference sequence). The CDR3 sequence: CASSISRGVADTQYF. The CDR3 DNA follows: TGTGCCAGTAGTATCTCCAGGGGTGTGGCAGATACGCAGTATTTT. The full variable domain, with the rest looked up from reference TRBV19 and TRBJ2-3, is DGGITQSPKYLFRKEGQNVTLSCEQNLNHDAMYWYRQDPGQGLRLIYYSQIVNDFQKGDIAEGYSVSREKKESFPLTVTSAQKNPTAFYLCASSISRGVADTQYFGPGTRLTVL.

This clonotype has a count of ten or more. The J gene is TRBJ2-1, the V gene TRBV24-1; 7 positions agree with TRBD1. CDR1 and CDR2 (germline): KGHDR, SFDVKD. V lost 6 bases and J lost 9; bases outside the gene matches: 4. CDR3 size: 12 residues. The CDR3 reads CATSKTGIEQFF. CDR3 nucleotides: TGTGCCACCAGTAAGACAGGGATTGAGCAGTTCTTC.

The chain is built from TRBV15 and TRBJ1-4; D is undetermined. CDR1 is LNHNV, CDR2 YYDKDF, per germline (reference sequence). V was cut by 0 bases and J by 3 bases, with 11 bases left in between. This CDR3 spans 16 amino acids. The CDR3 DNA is TGTGCCACCAGCAGAGATAAATCTGGAGCTAATGAAAAACTGTTTTTT. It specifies CATSRDKSGANEKLFF. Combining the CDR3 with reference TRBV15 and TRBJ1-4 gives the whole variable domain DAMVIQNPRYQVTQFGKPVTLSCSQTLNHNVMYWYQQKSSQAPKLLFHYYDKDFNNEADTPDNFQSRRPNTSFCFLDIRSPGLGDTAMYLCATSRDKSGANEKLFFGSGTQLSVL.

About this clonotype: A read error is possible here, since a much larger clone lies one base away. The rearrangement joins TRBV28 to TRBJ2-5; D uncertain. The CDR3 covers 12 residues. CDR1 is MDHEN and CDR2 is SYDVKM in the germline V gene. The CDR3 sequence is CVSSGMGETQYF. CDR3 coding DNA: TGTGTCAGCTCTGGAATGGGGGAGACCCAGTACTTC. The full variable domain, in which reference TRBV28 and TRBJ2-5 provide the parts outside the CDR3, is DVKVTQSSRYLVKRTGEKVFLECVQDMDHENMFWYRQDPGLGLRLIYFSYDVKMKEKGDIPEGYSVSREKKERFSLILESASTNQTSMYLCVSSGMGETQYFGPGTRLLVL.